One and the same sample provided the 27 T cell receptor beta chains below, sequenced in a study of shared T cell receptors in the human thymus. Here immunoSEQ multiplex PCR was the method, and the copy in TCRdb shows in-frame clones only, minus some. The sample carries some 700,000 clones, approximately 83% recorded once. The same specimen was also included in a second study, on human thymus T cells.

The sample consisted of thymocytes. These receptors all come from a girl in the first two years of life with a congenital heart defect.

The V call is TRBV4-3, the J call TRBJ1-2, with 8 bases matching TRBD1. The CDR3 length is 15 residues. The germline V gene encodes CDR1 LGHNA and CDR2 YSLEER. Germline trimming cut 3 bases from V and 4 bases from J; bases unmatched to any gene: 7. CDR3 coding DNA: TGCGCCAGCAGCCAGGACCTCGACAGGGGCTATGGCTACACCTTC. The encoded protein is CASSQDLDRGYGYTF.

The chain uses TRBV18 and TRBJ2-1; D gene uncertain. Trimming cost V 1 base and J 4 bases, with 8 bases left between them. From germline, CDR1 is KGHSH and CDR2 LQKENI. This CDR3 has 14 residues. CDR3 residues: CASSPRPVYNEQFF. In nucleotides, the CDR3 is TGTGCCAGCTCACCACGGCCAGTATACAATGAGCAGTTCTTC.

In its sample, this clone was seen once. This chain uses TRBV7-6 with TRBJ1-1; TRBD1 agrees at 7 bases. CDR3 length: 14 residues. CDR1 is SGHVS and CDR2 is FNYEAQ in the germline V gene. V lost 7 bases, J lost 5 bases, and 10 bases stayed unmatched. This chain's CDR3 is CASTSRGLETEAFF. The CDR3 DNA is TGTGCCAGCACCTCAAGGGGGCTAGAGACTGAAGCTTTCTTT.

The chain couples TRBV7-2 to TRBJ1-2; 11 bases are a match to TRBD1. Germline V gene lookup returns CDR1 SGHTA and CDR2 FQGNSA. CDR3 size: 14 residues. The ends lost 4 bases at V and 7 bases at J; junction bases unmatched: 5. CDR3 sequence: CASSSGQGARGYTF. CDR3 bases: TGTGCCAGCAGCTCAGGACAGGGGGCGCGTGGCTACACCTTC.

The chain's CDR3 is CASSFTFPPPPYISTNEKLFF. CDR3 nucleotide sequence: TGTGCCAGCAGTTTTACCTTCCCTCCCCCCCCATACATATCAACTAATGAAAAACTGTTTTTT. This chain connects TRBV27 to TRBJ1-4, with unresolved D. CDR1 and CDR2 (germline): MNHEY, SMNVEV (reference sequence). V was shortened by 3 bases and J by 0 bases, with 26 bases between the two germline ends. The CDR3 covers 21 residues.

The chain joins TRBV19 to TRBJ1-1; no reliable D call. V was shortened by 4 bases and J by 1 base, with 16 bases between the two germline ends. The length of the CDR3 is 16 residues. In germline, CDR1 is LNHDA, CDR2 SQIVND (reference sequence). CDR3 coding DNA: TGTGCCAGTAGTAGCCACCCCATTCGAGGGAACACTGAAGCTTTCTTT. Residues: CASSSHPIRGNTEAFF.

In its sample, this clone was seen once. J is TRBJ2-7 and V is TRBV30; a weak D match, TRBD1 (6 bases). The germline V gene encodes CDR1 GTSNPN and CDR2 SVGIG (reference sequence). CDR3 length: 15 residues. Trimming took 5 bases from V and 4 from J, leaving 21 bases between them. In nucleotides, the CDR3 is TGTGCCTGGGACCCCCTGCAGGGGCAAAGATACGAGCAGTACTTC. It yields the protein CAWDPLQGQRYEQYF.

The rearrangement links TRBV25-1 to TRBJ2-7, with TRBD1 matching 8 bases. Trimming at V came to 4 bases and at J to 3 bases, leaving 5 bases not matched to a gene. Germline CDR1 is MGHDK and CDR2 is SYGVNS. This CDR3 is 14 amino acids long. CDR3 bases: TGTGCCAGCAGTGCCCCGACAGGGGTCTACGAGCAGTACTTC. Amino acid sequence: CASSAPTGVYEQYF.

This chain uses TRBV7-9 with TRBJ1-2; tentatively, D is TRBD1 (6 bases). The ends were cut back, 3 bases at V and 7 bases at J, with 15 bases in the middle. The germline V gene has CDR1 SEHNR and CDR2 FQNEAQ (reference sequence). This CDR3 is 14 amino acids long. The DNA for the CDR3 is TGTGCCAGCAGCTTTACAGGGACGTCCGGTGGCTACACCTTC. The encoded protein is CASSFTGTSGGYTF.

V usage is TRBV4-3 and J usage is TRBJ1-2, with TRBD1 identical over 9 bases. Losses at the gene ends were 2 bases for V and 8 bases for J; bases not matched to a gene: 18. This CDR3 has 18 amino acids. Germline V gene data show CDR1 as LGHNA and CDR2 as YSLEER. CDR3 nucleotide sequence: TGCGCCAGCAGCCAACCTGACCGGTTGACAGGGGGTTCGAAAGGCTACACCTTC. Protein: CASSQPDRLTGGSKGYTF.

This CDR3 reads CASTQSAEGGYTF. For the CDR3, the DNA is TGTGCCAGCACTCAGTCGGCGGAGGGTGGCTACACCTTC. The genes are TRBV6-6 and TRBJ1-2; D remains unclear. The CDR3 spans 13 residues. Germline CDR1 MNHNY, CDR2 SVGAGI (reference sequence). Trimming removed 7 bases from V and 7 bases from J, with 16 bases in between.

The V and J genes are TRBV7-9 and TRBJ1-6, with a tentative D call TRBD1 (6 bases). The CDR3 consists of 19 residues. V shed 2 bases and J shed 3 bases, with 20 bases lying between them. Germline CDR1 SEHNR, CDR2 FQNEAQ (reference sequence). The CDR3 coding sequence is TGTGCCAGCAGCTTAAACCCGGACAGATCCTCGAGCTATAATTCACCCCTCCACTTT. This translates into CASSLNPDRSSSYNSPLHF.

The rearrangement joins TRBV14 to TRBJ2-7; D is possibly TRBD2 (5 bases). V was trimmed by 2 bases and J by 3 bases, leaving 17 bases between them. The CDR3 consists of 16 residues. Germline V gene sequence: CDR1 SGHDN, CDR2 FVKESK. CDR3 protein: CASSQFRTASFYEQYF. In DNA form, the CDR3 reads TGTGCCAGCAGCCAATTTCGAACAGCTAGCTTCTACGAGCAGTACTTC.

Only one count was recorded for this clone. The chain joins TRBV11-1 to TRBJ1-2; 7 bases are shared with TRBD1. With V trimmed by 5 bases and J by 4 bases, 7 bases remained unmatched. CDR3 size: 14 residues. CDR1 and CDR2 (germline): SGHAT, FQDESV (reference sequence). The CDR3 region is CASSHGTAIYGYTF. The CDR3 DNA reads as TGTGCCAGCAGCCACGGGACAGCGATCTATGGCTACACCTTC.

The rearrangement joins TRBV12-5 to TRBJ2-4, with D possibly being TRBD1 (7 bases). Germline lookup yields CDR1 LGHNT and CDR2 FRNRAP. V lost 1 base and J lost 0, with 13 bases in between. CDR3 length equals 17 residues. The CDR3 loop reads CASGLARGTVAKNIQYF. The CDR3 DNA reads TGTGCTAGTGGTTTGGCTCGGGGGACAGTAGCCAAAAACATTCAGTACTTC. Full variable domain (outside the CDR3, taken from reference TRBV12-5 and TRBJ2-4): DARVTQTPRHKVTEMGQEVTMRCQPILGHNTVFWYRQTMMQGLELLAYFRNRAPLDDSGMPKDRFSAEMPDATLATLKIQPSEPRDSAVYFCASGLARGTVAKNIQYFGAGTRLSVL.

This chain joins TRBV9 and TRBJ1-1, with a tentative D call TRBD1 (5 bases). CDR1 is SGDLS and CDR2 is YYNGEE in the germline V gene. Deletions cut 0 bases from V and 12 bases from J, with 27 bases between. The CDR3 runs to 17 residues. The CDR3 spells CASSVVGRGLGPGKTFF. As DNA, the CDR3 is TGTGCCAGCAGCGTAGTAGGGAGGGGTTTGGGCCCTGGTAAAACTTTCTTT.

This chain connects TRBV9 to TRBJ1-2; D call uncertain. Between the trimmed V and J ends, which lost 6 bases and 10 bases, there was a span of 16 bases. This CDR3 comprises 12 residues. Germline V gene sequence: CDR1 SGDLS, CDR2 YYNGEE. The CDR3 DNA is TGTGCCAGCAACGCCCCACCTAAACCCTACACCTTC. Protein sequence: CASNAPPKPYTF.

CDR3 coding DNA: TGTGCCAGCAGCTTAGGAGGGAATGGGGAGCAGTTCTTC. Its protein is CASSLGGNGEQFF. The chain joins TRBV7-6 to TRBJ2-1; a weak D match, TRBD2 (5 bases). The CDR3 is 13 residues long. Germline-derived CDR1 and CDR2 are SGHVS and FNYEAQ. Trimming cost V 1 base and J 10 bases, with 11 bases left between them.

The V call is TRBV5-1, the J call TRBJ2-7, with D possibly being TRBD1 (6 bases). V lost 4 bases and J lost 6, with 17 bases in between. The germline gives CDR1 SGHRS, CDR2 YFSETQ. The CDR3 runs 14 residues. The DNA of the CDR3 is TGCGCCAGCAGCGTGAGACAGGACGGGTGCGAGCAGTACTTC. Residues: CASSVRQDGCEQYF.

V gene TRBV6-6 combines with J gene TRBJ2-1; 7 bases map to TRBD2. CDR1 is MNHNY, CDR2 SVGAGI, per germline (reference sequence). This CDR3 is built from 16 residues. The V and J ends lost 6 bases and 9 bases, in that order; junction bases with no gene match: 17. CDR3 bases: TGTGCCAGCAGCCCCCCCGGACTAGGCTCCGGCAGTGAGCAGTTCTTC. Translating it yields CASSPPGLGSGSEQFF.

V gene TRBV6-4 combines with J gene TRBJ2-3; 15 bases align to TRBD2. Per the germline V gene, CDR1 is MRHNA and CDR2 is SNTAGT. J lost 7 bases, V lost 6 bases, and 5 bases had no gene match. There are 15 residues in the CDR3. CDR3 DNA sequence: TGTGCCAGCAGCGGGACTAGCGGGGGGTCTTATACGCAGTATTTT. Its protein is CASSGTSGGSYTQYF.

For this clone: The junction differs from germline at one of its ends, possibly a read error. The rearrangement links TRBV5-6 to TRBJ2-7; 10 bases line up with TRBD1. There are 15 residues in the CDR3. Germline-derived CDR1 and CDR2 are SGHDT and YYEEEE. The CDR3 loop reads CASSTLGTSTDRGLF. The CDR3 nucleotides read TGTGCCAGCAGTACTCTAGGCACCTCGACAGACAGGGGGCTCTTC.

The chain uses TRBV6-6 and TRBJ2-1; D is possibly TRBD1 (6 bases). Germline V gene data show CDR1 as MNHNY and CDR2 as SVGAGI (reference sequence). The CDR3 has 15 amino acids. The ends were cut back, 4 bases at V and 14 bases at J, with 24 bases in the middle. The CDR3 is CASSLGHPNLMVEFF. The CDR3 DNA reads TGTGCCAGCAGTTTGGGACACCCCAACTTAATGGTGGAGTTCTTC.

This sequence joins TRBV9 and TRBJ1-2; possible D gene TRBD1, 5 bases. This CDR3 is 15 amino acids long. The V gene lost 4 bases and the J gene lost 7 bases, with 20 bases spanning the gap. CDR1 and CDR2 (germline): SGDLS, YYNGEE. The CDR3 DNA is TGTGCCAGCAGCCCCCCGGCAGGGCGGTCAGGTGGCTACACCTTC. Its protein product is CASSPPAGRSGGYTF.

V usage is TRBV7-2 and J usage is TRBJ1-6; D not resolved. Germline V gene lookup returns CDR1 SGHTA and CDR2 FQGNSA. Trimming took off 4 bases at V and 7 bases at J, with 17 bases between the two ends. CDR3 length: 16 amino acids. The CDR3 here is CASSSPVGVWNSPLHF. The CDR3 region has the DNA TGTGCCAGCAGCTCCCCGGTGGGAGTTTGGAATTCACCCCTCCACTTT.

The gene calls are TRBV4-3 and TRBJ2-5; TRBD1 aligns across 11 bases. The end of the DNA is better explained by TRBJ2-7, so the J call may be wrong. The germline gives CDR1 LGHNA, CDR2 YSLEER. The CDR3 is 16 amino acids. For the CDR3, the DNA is TGCGCCAGCAGCCAAGTCGGGACAGGGGGTGCCTACGAGCAGTACTTC. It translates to CASSQVGTGGAYEQYF.

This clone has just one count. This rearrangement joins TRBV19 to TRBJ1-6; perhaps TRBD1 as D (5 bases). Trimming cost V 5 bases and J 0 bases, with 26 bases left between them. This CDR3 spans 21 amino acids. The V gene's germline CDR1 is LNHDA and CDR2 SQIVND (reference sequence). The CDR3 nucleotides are TGTGCCAGTAGTTCACCCCGGACATCCTATAGTCCCAGCTCCTATAATTCACCCCTCCACTTT. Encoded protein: CASSSPRTSYSPSSYNSPLHF.